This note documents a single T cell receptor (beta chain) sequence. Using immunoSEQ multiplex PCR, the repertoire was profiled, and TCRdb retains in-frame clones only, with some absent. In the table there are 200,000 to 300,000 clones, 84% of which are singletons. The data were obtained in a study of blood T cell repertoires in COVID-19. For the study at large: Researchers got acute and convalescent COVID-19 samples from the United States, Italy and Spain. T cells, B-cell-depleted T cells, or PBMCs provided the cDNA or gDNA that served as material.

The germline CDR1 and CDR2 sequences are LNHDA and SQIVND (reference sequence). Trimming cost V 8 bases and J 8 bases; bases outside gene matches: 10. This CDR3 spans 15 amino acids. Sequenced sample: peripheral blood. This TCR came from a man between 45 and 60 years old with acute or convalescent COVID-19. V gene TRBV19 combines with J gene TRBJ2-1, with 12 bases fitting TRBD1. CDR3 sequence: CASSTGTGGAYEQFF. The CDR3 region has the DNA TGTGCCAGTTCAACCGGGACAGGGGGCGCGTATGAGCAGTTCTTC.